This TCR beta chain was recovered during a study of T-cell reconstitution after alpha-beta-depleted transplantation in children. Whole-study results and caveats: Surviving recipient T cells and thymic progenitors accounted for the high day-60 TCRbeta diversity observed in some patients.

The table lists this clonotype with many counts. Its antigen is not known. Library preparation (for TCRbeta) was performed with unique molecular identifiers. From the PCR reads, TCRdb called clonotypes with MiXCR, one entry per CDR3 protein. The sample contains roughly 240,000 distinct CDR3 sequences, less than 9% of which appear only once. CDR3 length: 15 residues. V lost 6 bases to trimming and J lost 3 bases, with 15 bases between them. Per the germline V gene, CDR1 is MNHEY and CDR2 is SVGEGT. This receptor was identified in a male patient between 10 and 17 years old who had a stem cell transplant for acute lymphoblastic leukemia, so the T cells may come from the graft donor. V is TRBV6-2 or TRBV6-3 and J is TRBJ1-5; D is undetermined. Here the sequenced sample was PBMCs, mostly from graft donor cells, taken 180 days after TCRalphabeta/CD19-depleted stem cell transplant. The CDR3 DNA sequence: TGTGCCAGCAGAGACCTCCGGGTCTCCAATCAGCCCCAGCATTTT. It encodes CASRDLRVSNQPQHF.